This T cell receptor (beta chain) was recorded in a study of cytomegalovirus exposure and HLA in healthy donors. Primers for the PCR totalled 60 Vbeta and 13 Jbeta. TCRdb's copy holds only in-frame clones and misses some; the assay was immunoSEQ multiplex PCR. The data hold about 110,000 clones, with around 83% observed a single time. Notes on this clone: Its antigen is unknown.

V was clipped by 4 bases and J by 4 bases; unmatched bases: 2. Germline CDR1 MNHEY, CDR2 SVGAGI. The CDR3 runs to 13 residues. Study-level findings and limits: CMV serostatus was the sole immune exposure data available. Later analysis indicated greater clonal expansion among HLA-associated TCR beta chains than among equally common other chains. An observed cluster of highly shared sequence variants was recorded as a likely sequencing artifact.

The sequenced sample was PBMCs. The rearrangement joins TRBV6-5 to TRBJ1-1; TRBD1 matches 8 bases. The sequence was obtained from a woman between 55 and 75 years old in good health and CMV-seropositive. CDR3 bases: TGTGCCAGCAGTTCCACAGGGGGCACTGAAGCTTTCTTT. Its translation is CASSSTGGTEAFF.